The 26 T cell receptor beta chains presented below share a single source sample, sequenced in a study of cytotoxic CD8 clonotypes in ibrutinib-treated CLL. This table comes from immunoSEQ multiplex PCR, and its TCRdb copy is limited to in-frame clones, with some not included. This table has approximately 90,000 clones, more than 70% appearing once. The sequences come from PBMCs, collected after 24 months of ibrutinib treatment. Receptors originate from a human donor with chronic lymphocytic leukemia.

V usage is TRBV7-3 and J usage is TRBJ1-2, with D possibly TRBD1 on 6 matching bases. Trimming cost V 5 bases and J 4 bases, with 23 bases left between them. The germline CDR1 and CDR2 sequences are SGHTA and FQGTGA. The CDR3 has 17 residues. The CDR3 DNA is TGTGCCAGCAGCCCCCGTTATCGAACAGGGACCTCCTATGGCTACACCTTC. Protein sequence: CASSPRYRTGTSYGYTF.

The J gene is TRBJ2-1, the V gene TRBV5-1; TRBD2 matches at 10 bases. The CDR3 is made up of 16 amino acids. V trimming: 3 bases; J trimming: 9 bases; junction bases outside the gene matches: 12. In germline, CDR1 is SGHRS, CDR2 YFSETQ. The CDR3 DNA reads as TGCGCCAGCAGCTCCTTAGCGGGAGGTAATCTTGCTGAGCAGTTCTTC. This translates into CASSSLAGGNLAEQFF.

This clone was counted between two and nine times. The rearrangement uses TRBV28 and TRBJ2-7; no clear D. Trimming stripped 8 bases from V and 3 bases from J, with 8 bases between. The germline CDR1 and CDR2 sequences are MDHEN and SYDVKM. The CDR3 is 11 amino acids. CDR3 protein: CASETLYEQYF. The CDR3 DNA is TGTGCCAGCGAAACCCTCTACGAGCAGTACTTC.

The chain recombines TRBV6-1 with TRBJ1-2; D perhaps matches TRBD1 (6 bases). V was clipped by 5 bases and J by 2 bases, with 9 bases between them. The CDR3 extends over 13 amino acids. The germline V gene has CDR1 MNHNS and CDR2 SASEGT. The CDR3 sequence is CASSLDRNYGYTF. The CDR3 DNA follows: TGTGCCAGCAGTCTCGACAGGAACTATGGCTACACCTTC.

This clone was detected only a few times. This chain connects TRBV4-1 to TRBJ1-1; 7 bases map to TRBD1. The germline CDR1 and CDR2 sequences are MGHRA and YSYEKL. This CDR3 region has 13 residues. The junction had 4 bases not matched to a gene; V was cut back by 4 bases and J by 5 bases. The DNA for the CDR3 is TGCGCCAGCAGCCTGACAGGGAGGACTGAAGCTTTCTTT. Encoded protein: CASSLTGRTEAFF.

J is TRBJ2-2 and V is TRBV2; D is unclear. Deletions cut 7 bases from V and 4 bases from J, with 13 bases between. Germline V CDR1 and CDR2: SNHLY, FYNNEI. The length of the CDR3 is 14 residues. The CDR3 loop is CASTLRLSTGELFF. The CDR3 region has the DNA TGTGCCAGCACACTTAGACTTAGCACCGGGGAGCTGTTTTTT.

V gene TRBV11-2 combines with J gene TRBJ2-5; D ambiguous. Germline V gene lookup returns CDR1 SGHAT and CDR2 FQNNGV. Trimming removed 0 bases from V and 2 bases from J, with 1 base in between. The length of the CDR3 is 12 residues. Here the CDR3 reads CASSLDQETQYF. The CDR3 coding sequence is TGTGCCAGCAGCTTAGATCAAGAGACCCAGTACTTC.

The CDR3 DNA follows: TGTGCCAGCAGCTTGGATTATTGGGGACAGGGGTTTCAAGCTTTCTTT. Its protein is CASSLDYWGQGFQAFF. This rearrangement joins TRBV5-5 to TRBJ1-1, with TRBD1 matching over 10 bases. The CDR3 is 16 residues long. The junction had 11 bases not matched to a gene; V was cut back by 0 bases and J by 9 bases. Germline values: CDR1 SGHKS, CDR2 YYEKEE (reference sequence).

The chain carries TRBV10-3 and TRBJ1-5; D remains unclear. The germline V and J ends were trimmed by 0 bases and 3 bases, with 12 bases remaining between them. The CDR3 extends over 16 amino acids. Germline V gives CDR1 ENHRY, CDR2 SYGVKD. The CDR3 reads CAISESDKDLNQPQHF. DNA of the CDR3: TGTGCCATCAGTGAGTCCGATAAAGATCTCAATCAGCCCCAGCATTTT.

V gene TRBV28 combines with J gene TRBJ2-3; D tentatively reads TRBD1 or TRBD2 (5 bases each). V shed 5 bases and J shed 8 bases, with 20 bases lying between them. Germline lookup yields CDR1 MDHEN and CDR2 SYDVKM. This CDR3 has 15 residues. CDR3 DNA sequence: TGTGCCAGCAGTCCCCCTGCCGACTGGGGGAGTACGCAGTATTTT. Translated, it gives CASSPPADWGSTQYF.

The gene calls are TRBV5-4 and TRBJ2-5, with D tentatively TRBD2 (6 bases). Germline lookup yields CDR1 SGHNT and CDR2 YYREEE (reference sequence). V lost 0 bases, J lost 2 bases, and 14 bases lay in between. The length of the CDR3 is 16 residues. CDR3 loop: CASSLDRWGTQETQYF. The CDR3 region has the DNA TGTGCCAGCAGCTTGGACAGGTGGGGGACTCAAGAGACCCAGTACTTC.

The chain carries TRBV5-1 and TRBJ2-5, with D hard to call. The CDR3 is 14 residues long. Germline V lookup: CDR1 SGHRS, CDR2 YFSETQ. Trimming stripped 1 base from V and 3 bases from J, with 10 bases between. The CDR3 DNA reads TGCGCCAGCAGCTTGCTTGCAGGCAAAGAGACCCAGTACTTC. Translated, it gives CASSLLAGKETQYF.

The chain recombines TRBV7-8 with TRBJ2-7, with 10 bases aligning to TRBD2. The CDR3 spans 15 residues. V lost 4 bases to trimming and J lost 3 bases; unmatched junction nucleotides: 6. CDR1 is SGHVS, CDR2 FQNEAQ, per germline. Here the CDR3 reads CASSSRTSGFYEQYF. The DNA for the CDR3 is TGTGCCAGCAGCTCGCGGACTAGCGGATTCTACGAGCAGTACTTC.

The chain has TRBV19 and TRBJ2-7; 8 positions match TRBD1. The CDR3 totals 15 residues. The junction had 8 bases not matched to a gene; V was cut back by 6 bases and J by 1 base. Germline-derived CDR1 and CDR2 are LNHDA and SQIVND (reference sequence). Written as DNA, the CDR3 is TGTGCCAGTAGCCTGACAGGGGCGTATTCCTACGAGCAGTACTTC. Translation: CASSLTGAYSYEQYF.

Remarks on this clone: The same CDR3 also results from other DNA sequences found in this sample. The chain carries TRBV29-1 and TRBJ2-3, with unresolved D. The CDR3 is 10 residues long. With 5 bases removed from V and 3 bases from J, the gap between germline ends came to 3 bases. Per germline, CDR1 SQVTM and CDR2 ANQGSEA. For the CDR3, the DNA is TGCAGCGTTCGTACAGATACGCAGTATTTT. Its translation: CSVRTDTQYF.

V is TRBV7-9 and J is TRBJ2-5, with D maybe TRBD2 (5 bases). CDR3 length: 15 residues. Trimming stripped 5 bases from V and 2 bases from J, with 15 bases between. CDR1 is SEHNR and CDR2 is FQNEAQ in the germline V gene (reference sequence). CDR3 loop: CASSRRTEVQETQYF. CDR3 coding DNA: TGTGCCAGCAGCCGGAGGACGGAGGTTCAAGAGACCCAGTACTTC.

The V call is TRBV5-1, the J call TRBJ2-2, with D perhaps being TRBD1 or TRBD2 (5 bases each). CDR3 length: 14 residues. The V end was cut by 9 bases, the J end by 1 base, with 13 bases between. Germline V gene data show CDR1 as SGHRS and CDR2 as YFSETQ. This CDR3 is CATSGTMNTGELFF. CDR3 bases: TGCGCCACCTCCGGGACGATGAACACCGGGGAGCTGTTTTTT.

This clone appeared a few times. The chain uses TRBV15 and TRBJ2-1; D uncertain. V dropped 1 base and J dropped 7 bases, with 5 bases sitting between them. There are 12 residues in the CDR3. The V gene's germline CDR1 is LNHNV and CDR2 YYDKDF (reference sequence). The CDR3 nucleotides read TGTGCCACCAGCAGAGGGGGAAATGAGCAGTTCTTC. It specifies CATSRGGNEQFF. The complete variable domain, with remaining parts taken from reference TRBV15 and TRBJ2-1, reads DAMVIQNPRYQVTQFGKPVTLSCSQTLNHNVMYWYQQKSSQAPKLLFHYYDKDFNNEADTPDNFQSRRPNTSFCFLDIRSPGLGDTAMYLCATSRGGNEQFFGPGTRLTVL.

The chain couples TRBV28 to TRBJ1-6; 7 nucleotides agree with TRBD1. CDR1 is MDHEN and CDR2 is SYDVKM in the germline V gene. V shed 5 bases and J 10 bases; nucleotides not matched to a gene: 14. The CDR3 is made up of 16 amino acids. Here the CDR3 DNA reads TGTGCCAGCAGTCCCCGCAGGGGGGTAAGAGGATCACCCCTCCACTTT. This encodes CASSPRRGVRGSPLHF.

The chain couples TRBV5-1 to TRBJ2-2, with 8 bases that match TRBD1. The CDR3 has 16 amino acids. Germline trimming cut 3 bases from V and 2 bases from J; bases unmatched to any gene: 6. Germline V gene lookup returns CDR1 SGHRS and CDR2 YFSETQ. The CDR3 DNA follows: TGCGCCAGCAGCTCGGTGGACAGGGCCAACACCGGGGAGCTGTTTTTT. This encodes CASSSVDRANTGELFF.

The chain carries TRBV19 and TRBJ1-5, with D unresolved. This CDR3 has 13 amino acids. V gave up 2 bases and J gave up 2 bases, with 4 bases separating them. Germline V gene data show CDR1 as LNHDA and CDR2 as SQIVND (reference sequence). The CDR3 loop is CASSIMGNQPQHF. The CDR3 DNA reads TGTGCCAGTAGTATAATGGGCAATCAGCCCCAGCATTTT.

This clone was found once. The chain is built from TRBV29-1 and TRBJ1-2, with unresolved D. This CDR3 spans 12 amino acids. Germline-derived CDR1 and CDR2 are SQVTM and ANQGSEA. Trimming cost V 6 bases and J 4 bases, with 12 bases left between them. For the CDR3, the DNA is TGCAGCGTAAACCTACTTGCCTATGGCTACACCTTC. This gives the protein CSVNLLAYGYTF.

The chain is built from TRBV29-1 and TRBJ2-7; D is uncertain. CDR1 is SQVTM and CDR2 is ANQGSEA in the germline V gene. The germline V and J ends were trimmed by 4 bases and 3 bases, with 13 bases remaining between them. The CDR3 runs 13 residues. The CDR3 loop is CSVVRTVGYEQYF. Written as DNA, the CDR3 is TGCAGCGTTGTCAGGACGGTGGGCTACGAGCAGTACTTC.

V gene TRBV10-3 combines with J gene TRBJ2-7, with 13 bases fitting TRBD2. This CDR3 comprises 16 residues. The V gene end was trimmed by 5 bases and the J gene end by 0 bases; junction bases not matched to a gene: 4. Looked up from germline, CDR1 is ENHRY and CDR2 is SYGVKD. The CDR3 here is CAISTGTSGNSYEQYF. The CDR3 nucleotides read TGTGCCATCAGTACAGGGACTAGCGGGAACTCCTACGAGCAGTACTTC.

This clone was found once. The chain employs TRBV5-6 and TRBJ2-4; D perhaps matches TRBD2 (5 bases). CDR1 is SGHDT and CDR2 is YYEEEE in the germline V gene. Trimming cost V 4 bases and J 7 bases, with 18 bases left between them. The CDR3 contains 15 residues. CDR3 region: CASSPWELGSNIQYF. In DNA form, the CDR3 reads TGTGCCAGCAGCCCCTGGGAGTTGGGGAGCAACATTCAGTACTTC.

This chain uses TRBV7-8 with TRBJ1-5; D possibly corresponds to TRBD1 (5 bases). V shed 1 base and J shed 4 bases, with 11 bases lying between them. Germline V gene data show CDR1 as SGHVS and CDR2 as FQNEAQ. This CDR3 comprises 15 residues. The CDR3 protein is CASSLGSAGNQPQHF. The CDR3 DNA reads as TGTGCCAGCAGCTTAGGATCAGCAGGGAATCAGCCCCAGCATTTT.